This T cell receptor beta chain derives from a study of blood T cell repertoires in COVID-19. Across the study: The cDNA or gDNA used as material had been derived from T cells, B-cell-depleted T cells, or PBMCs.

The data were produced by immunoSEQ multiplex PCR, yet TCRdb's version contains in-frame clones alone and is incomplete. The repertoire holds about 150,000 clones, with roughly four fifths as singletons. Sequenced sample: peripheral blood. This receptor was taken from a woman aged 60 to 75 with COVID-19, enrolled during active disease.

The CDR3 spells CAIRDRYGYTF. The CDR3 coding sequence is TGTGCCATCAGGGACAGGTATGGCTACACCTTC. This chain connects TRBV10-3 to TRBJ1-2; 7 bases agree with TRBD1. The germline V gene has CDR1 ENHRY and CDR2 SYGVKD. V dropped 6 bases and J dropped 5; count of bases not matched to a gene: 0. The length of the CDR3 is 11 residues.